This T cell receptor (beta chain) was identified during a study of cytomegalovirus exposure and HLA in healthy donors. The PCR was carried out with 60 Vbeta primers and 13 Jbeta primers. Profiled with immunoSEQ multiplex PCR; TCRdb holds only in-frame clones, not every one. The sample lists approximately 130,000 clones, roughly 70% occurring once. The V segment lost 0 bases and the J segment 6 bases; nucleotides outside the gene matches: 6. The CDR3 covers 15 residues. Germline V gene lookup returns CDR1 SGHVS and CDR2 FNYEAQ. The material sequenced was PBMCs. This receptor was obtained from a man aged 30 to 39 in good health and CMV-seronegative. This rearrangement joins TRBV7-6 to TRBJ1-2, with 8 bases matching TRBD1. CDR3 loop: CASSLALGRGHGYTF. CDR3 nucleotides: TGTGCCAGCAGCTTAGCGCTGGGCAGGGGGCATGGCTACACCTTC.